The 26 T cell receptor beta chains given below trace back to one sample, sequenced in a study of tissue T cells after allogeneic stem cell transplantation (dated by TCRdb to between 2021 and 2022). The time point tag for this specimen amounts to: mouse harvest day 7 after allogeneic transplant. Each mouse graft, delivered by tail vein injection, combined 10^6 splenic CD5+ T cells with 10^7 T-cell-depleted bone marrow cells. Libraries were constructed by the immunoSEQ multiplex PCR assay. Held by TCRdb, this immuneACCESS table contains in-frame sequences only and omits some clones. Under half of the omission traces to an unresolved V gene where checked; the cause of the rest is unknown. The sample table shows more than 10,000 clones, and 35% to 40% are seen once. Clones ranked in the top ten supply under 2% of the sample. What was sequenced was skin. All receptors derive from a female BALB/c mouse given C57BL/6 T cells with graft-versus-host disease after an allogeneic hematopoietic cell transplant.

Details on this clone: Germline and genes here are mouse. The CDR3 end lies 1 residue beyond the end of the read and is filled in from the germline J gene. The V call is TRBV20, the J call TRBJ2-1; tentatively, D is TRBD2 (7 bases). V lost 6 bases and J 7 bases, leaving 13 bases between the germline ends. This CDR3 comprises 12 residues. Germline CDR1 and CDR2: GFQATS and STVNSAI. Incomplete CDR3 DNA: TGTGGTGCCCCCGGGGGGCTAGCTGAGCAGTTC. Translated, it gives CGAPGGLAEQF. The whole CDR3 protein is CGAPGGLAEQFF.

This clone qualifies as medium-sized. Genes and germline come from the mouse. The read stops 1 residue short of the end of the CDR3; the missing end is completed from the germline J gene. The same CDR3 also results from other DNA sequences found in this sample. The chain recombines TRBV26 with TRBJ1-3; D is ambiguous. Per germline, CDR1 KGHPV and CDR2 FQNQEV (reference sequence). V gave up 2 bases and J gave up 0 bases, with 5 bases separating them. The CDR3 sequence is 14 residues long. The CDR3 DNA, read in part, is TGTGCCAGCAGTCTGGGCAATTCTGGAAATACGCTCTAT. Its protein is CASSLGNSGNTLY. The entire CDR3 sequence reads CASSLGNSGNTLYF.

This clone appeared a few times. Germline and genes: mouse. With the read ending 1 residue before the CDR3 end, the germline J gene is used to fill in that end. The J gene is TRBJ2-4, the V gene TRBV26, with unresolved D. Germline CDR1 reads KGHPV; CDR2 reads FQNQEV (reference sequence). The V end lost 0 bases, the J end lost 8 bases, and 12 bases lay between the germline ends. CDR3 length equals 14 residues. CDR3 DNA, as far as it was read: TGTGCCAGCAGTCTGTCACAAGGATTGGCCACCTTGTAC. Amino acid sequence: CASSLSQGLATLY. The whole CDR3 protein is CASSLSQGLATLYF.

The sample holds one count of this clone. Mouse gene names apply. The sequence runs out 1 residue before the end of the CDR3; the remainder is reconstructed from the germline J gene. This chain connects TRBV29 to TRBJ2-5, with no clear D. V lost 4 bases and J lost 0, with 11 bases in between. The CDR3 is 15 residues long. Germline CDR1 is MSHET and CDR2 is SYDVDS. CDR3 bases read: TGTGCTAGCAGTTCCCCGACATCTAACCAAGACACCCAGTAC. Translating it yields CASSSPTSNQDTQY. The whole CDR3 reads CASSSPTSNQDTQYF. Looking up the rest from reference TRBV29 and TRBJ2-5 gives the full variable domain: DMKVTQMPRYLIKRMGENVLLECGQDMSHETMYWYRQDPGLGLQLIYISYDVDSNSEGDIPKGYRVSRKKREHFSLILDSAKTNQTSVYFCASSSPTSNQDTQYFGPGTRLLVL.

This clone has a handful of counts. Genes here carry mouse names. The CDR3 extends 1 residue past the end of the read, so its final part is completed from the germline J gene. The chain is built from TRBV26 and TRBJ2-3; no definite D call. V lost 4 bases to trimming and J lost 1 base, with 6 bases between them. The CDR3 covers 13 residues. Germline CDR1 reads KGHPV; CDR2 reads FQNQEV (reference sequence). CDR3 DNA (partial): TGTGCCAGCAGTCCCACGGGTGCAGAAACGCTGTAT. This translates into CASSPTGAETLY. In full, the CDR3 reads CASSPTGAETLYF.

About this clone itself: Germline and genes: mouse. The CDR3 end falls 1 residue outside the read, so it is completed with the germline J gene. The chain employs TRBV29 and TRBJ1-5, with a weak D call TRBD1 (5 bases). The germline gives CDR1 MSHET, CDR2 SYDVDS. The CDR3 runs to 14 residues. Trimming stripped 5 bases from V and 0 bases from J, with 8 bases between. The CDR3 loop reads CASSRTYNNQAPLF. The DNA read from the CDR3 is TGTGCTAGCAGTCGGACATATAACAACCAGGCTCCGCTT.

Comments on this clone: The genes and germline here are from mouse. The read gets to within 1 residue of the CDR3 end, and the germline J gene fills in the rest. The chain joins TRBV12-2 to TRBJ2-4; D remains unclear. In germline, CDR1 is SGHLS, CDR2 HYDKME. This CDR3 has 11 amino acids. Trimming removed 2 bases from V and 3 bases from J, with 2 bases in between. The DNA read from the CDR3 is TGTGCCAGCTCTCCGCAAAACACCTTGTAC. It codes for CASSPQNTLY. The complete CDR3 protein is CASSPQNTLYF.

This clone is classed as medium-sized. Gene names refer to mouse genes. The read comes to an end 1 residue before the CDR3 does, leaving the germline J gene to fill in the end. J is TRBJ1-3 and V is TRBV2; D is unclear. Germline CDR1 is LGHNA and CDR2 is YSYQKL. CDR3 size: 15 residues. Trimming left V 1 base short and J 0 bases short, with 7 bases between. This chain's CDR3 is CASSQVGYSGNTLYF. CDR3 DNA (partial): TGTGCCAGCAGCCAAGTGGGGTATTCTGGAAATACGCTCTAT.

This clone has just a few counts. The gene names here belong to mouse. The missing CDR3 end, 1 residue past where the read stops, is filled in from the germline J gene. V and J are TRBV5 and TRBJ2-5, with D tentatively TRBD2 (5 bases). Germline CDR1 is LGHNA and CDR2 is YNLKQL (reference sequence). The CDR3 is 15 residues long. The ends were cut back, 0 bases at V and 6 bases at J, with 13 bases in the middle. CDR3 DNA, as far as it was read: TGTGCCAGCAGCCAAGAAAGGCAGTTGGGGGACACCCAGTAC. Translation: CASSQERQLGDTQY. The whole CDR3 reads CASSQERQLGDTQYF.

With respect to this clone: All gene names here are mouse names. With the read ending 1 residue before the CDR3 end, the germline J gene is used to fill in that end. The chain combines TRBV3 with TRBJ2-2; D unclear. The germline CDR1 and CDR2 sequences are SNHLY and FYNGKV (reference sequence). The CDR3 totals 14 residues. Trimming removed 2 bases at V and 0 bases at J, with 4 bases between. The CDR3 sequence is CASSLLANTGQLYF. Incomplete CDR3 DNA: TGTGCCAGCAGCTTATTGGCAAACACCGGGCAGCTCTAC. The entire variable domain, with the rest obtained from reference TRBV3 and TRBJ2-2, is as follows: GPKVLQIPSHQIIDMGQMVTLNCDPVSNHLYFYWYKQILGQQMEFLVNFYNGKVMEKSKLFKDQFSVERPDGSYFTLKIQPTALEDSAVYFCASSLLANTGQLYFGEGSKLTVL.

This clone was counted a single time. The gene symbols are mouse symbols. The DNA ends 1 residue before the CDR3 does, and the rest of the CDR3 is filled in from the germline J gene. V and J are TRBV5 and TRBJ2-3; D might be TRBD1 (6 bases). The germline V gene encodes CDR1 LGHNA and CDR2 YNLKQL (reference sequence). The CDR3 length is 13 residues. Deletions cut 4 bases from V and 1 base from J, with 6 bases between. The CDR3 sequence: CASSRQGAETLYF. CDR3 DNA, as far as it was read: TGTGCCAGCAGCCGACAGGGTGCAGAAACGCTGTAT.

Concerning this clone: Gene and germline names: mouse. The CDR3 end is not reached by the read, which stops 1 residue before it; the germline J gene fills it in. This chain joins TRBV16 and TRBJ2-3; D gene unclear. The CDR3 spans 16 residues. Per the germline V gene, CDR1 is SGHSA and CDR2 is FRNQAP. Trimming cost V 0 bases and J 0 bases, with 10 bases left between them. CDR3 DNA (partial): TGTGCAAGCAGCTTAGATCCGGGGTCTAGTGCAGAAACGCTGTAT. The encoded protein is CASSLDPGSSAETLY. The full CDR3 protein is CASSLDPGSSAETLYF.

On this clone: The germline and genes are mouse ones. The read finishes 1 residue shy of the CDR3 end, and the germline J gene is used to complete it. This chain links TRBV26 with TRBJ2-4; 11 positions match TRBD2. The CDR3 runs to 14 residues. V lost 6 bases and J lost 1; bases outside the gene matches: 0. Germline loops: CDR1 KGHPV, CDR2 FQNQEV (reference sequence). The CDR3 bases that were read are TGTGCCAGCAGACTGGGGGGGCGTCAAAACACCTTGTAC. Translating it yields CASRLGGRQNTLY. The complete CDR3 reads CASRLGGRQNTLYF.

This clone has just a few counts. Mouse gene names and germline throughout. The CDR3 end is not reached by the read, which stops 1 residue before it; the germline J gene fills it in. The chain links TRBV19 to TRBJ2-1; tentative D call: TRBD1 (6 bases). There are 13 residues in the CDR3. Germline V CDR1 and CDR2: FNHDT, SITEND (reference sequence). V was clipped by 1 base and J by 7 bases, with 9 bases between them. Incomplete CDR3 DNA: TGTGCCAGCAGTATACAGGGGAGGGCTGAGCAGTTC. Translation gives CASSIQGRAEQF. The full CDR3 protein is CASSIQGRAEQFF.

This clone was recorded once. Gene names are mouse gene names. The CDR3 loop is CTCKDRGSGNTLYF. The DNA read from the CDR3 is TGCACCTGCAAGGACAGGGGCTCTGGAAATACGCTCTAT. The chain recombines TRBV1 with TRBJ1-3; TRBD1 aligns across 9 bases. The CDR3 is cut off 1 residue early in the read; its end comes from the germline J gene. The CDR3 loop spans 14 amino acids. J lost 1 base, V lost 7 bases, and 2 bases had no gene match. CDR1 NSQYPW and CDR2 LRSPGD come from the germline V gene (reference sequence).

In its sample, this clone was seen a few times. The gene names here belong to mouse. The read terminates 1 residue ahead of where the CDR3 ends, so the germline J gene completes it. V is TRBV3 and J is TRBJ1-5; maybe TRBD1 (5 bases). Germline loops: CDR1 SNHLY, CDR2 FYNGKV (reference sequence). The germline V and J ends were trimmed by 5 bases and 0 bases, with 11 bases remaining between them. This CDR3 is 15 amino acids long. The CDR3 DNA, read in part, is TGTGCCAGCAGCCCGGGACCGTATAACAACCAGGCTCCGCTT. It specifies CASSPGPYNNQAPL. The entire CDR3 protein reads CASSPGPYNNQAPLF.

This clone is medium-sized. All gene names here are mouse names. The CDR3 extends 1 residue past the end of the read, so its final part is completed from the germline J gene. This chain connects TRBV14 to TRBJ2-7, with TRBD1 matching over 9 bases. V lost 5 bases and J lost 6; bases outside the gene matches: 0. CDR1 is SGHDT and CDR2 is FRDEAV in the germline V gene. CDR3 length: 11 amino acids. The CDR3 DNA, read in part, is TGTGCCAGCAGGACAGGGGGTGAACAGTAC. Protein: CASRTGGEQY. The full CDR3 is CASRTGGEQYF.

Note on this clone: Mouse germline and gene names are used. The CDR3 end falls 1 residue outside the read, so it is completed with the germline J gene. The chain links TRBV19 to TRBJ2-3; D is perhaps TRBD1 (6 bases). Trimming removed 0 bases at V and 1 base at J, with 6 bases between. This CDR3 is 14 amino acids long. Germline V gives CDR1 FNHDT, CDR2 SITEND (reference sequence). The DNA read from the CDR3 is TGTGCCAGCAGTATAGACAGGGGTGCAGAAACGCTGTAT. It yields the protein CASSIDRGAETLY. The complete CDR3 reads CASSIDRGAETLYF.

As to this clone: Mouse gene names apply. The read falls 1 residue short of the CDR3 end, and the missing part is taken from the germline J gene. This chain connects TRBV19 to TRBJ2-4, with D perhaps matching TRBD1 (6 bases). V lost 1 base to trimming and J lost 2 bases, with 11 bases between them. In germline, CDR1 is FNHDT, CDR2 SITEND (reference sequence). This CDR3 is 15 amino acids long. The CDR3 here is CASSIRRTAQNTLYF. The sequenced part of the CDR3 DNA is TGTGCCAGCAGTATAAGACGGACAGCTCAAAACACCTTGTAC.

By share, this clone counts as medium-sized (0.01 to 0.1%). Gene names and germline refer to mouse. Read sequence stops 1 residue before the CDR3 end, and the germline J gene provides the missing end. The chain joins TRBV23 to TRBJ2-5; whether TRBD1, the table's D call, matches the DNA was not checked. Germline loops: CDR1 KGHTA, CDR2 FQNQQP. This CDR3 has 12 residues. CDR3 sequence: CSSSLQGGTQYF. The CDR3 DNA, read in part, is TGCTCCAGCAGCCTACAGGGGGGCACCCAGTAC.

A note on this clone: The genes and germline here are from mouse. The sequenced CDR3 bases are TGTGCCAGCAGCAGAAACACCGGGCAGCTCTAC. It yields the protein CASSRNTGQLY. The entire CDR3 reads CASSRNTGQLYF. The chain links TRBV26 to TRBJ2-2; D uncertain. The CDR3 is cut off 1 residue early in the read; its end comes from the germline J gene. This CDR3 contains 12 residues. V lost 6 bases and J lost 1, with 3 bases in between. Germline CDR1 and CDR2: KGHPV and FQNQEV (reference sequence). Full variable domain (remainder filled in from reference TRBV26 and TRBJ2-2): NSKVIQTPRYLVKGQGQKAKMRCIPEKGHPVVFWYQQNKNNEFKFLINFQNQEVLQQIDMTEKRFSAECPSNSPCSLEIQSSEAGDSALYLCASSRNTGQLYFGEGSKLTVL.

Remarks on this clone: Each gene name is a mouse one. Sequencing ends 1 residue short of the CDR3 end; the germline J gene provides the rest. This chain connects TRBV1 to TRBJ1-5; D unresolved. The CDR3 is 12 residues long. The V gene's germline CDR1 is NSQYPW and CDR2 LRSPGD (reference sequence). Trimming left V 2 bases short and J 2 bases short, with 1 base between. Partial CDR3 DNA: TGCACCTGCAGTGCATACAACCAGGCTCCGCTT. This gives the protein CTCSAYNQAPL. The CDR3 in full is CTCSAYNQAPLF. Complete variable domain (other parts from reference TRBV1 and TRBJ1-5): VTLLEQNPRWRLVPRGQAVNLRCILKNSQYPWMSWYQQDLQKQLQWLFTLRSPGDKEVKSLPGADYLATRVTDTELRLQVANMSQGRTLYCTCSAYNQAPLFGEGTRLSVL.

This clone was observed a handful of times. Germline and genes here are mouse. The read finishes 1 residue shy of the CDR3 end, and the germline J gene is used to complete it. V is TRBV26 and J is TRBJ2-5, with 13 positions matching TRBD2. The CDR3 loop spans 15 amino acids. After removal of 6 bases from V and 5 bases from J, the junction contained 5 bases not matched to a gene. Per the germline V gene, CDR1 is KGHPV and CDR2 is FQNQEV (reference sequence). The CDR3 spells CASSRTGGAPDTQYF. The CDR3 bases that were read are TGTGCCAGCAGCCGGACTGGGGGGGCGCCAGACACCCAGTAC.

This clone was counted only a few times. The gene symbols are mouse symbols. Read coverage stops 1 residue before the CDR3 terminus; the germline J gene supplies the remainder. The chain employs TRBV13-2 and TRBJ2-1; D is unresolved. In germline, CDR1 is NNHNN, CDR2 SYGAGS (reference sequence). The CDR3 totals 13 residues. V gave up 2 bases and J gave up 4 bases, with 7 bases separating them. CDR3 protein: CASGEHSYAEQFF. CDR3 DNA, as far as it was read: TGTGCCAGCGGTGAGCACTCTTATGCTGAGCAGTTC.

This clone was seen a handful of times. Gene names follow the mouse nomenclature. The CDR3 here is CSSSQRLGAYEQYF. Incomplete CDR3 DNA: TGCTCCAGCAGTCAAAGACTGGGGGCCTATGAACAGTAC. The J gene is TRBJ2-7, the V gene TRBV23; the table's TRBD2 call for D was not verified on the DNA. The sequence runs out 1 residue before the end of the CDR3; the remainder is reconstructed from the germline J gene. Germline CDR1 KGHTA, CDR2 FQNQQP. The CDR3 is 14 residues long.

On this clone itself: Mouse gene names apply. The read ends 1 residue early relative to the CDR3; the germline J gene fills the gap. The chain joins TRBV26 to TRBJ1-3; tentative D call: TRBD1 (5 bases). The CDR3 is made up of 13 amino acids. V was trimmed by 5 bases and J by 0 bases, leaving 5 bases between them. Germline CDR1 and CDR2: KGHPV and FQNQEV (reference sequence). CDR3 sequence reads: CASSGGSGNTLYF. Partial CDR3 DNA: TGTGCCAGCAGTGGGGGTTCTGGAAATACGCTCTAT.